The 30 T cell receptor beta chains below all came from one sample that was sequenced in a study of T-cell reconstitution after alpha-beta-depleted transplantation in children. During its preparation, the TCRbeta library received unique molecular identifiers. TCRdb re-called the PCR reads with MiXCR, one entry per CDR3 protein. The repertoire holds about 980,000 distinct CDR3 sequences, with under 30% as singletons. The source material was PBMCs, mostly from graft donor cells, sampled 360 days after TCRalphabeta/CD19-depleted stem cell transplant. The receptors come from a boy in the first two years of life who had a stem cell transplant for SCID, so the T cells may come from the graft donor.

This chain uses TRBV20-1 with TRBJ1-2; D unclear. V was cut by 5 bases and J by 0 bases, with 10 bases left in between. The CDR3 is 13 residues long. Per germline, CDR1 DFQATT and CDR2 SNEGSKA (reference sequence). Here the CDR3 DNA reads TGCAGTGCTCTTCAGACACCTAACTATGGCTACACCTTC. Its translation is CSALQTPNYGYTF.

The chain joins TRBV15 to TRBJ2-1; a possible D gene is TRBD1 (5 bases). The ends were cut back, 1 base at V and 6 bases at J, with 10 bases in the middle. This CDR3 region has 14 residues. The germline CDR1 and CDR2 sequences are LNHNV and YYDKDF (reference sequence). CDR3 sequence reads: CATSRVPRVNEQFF. The CDR3 DNA reads as TGTGCCACCAGCAGAGTACCCAGGGTCAATGAGCAGTTCTTC.

The rearrangement links TRBV24-1 to TRBJ2-1, with 9 bases that match TRBD2. V was clipped by 6 bases and J by 5 bases; unmatched bases: 7. The CDR3 is 15 amino acids. Looked up from germline, CDR1 is KGHDR and CDR2 is SFDVKD. CDR3 loop: CATSSRGGADNEQFF. For the CDR3, the DNA is TGTGCCACCAGTAGTCGCGGGGGGGCCGACAATGAGCAGTTCTTC.

This clonotype showed up many times. The chain combines TRBV6-5 with TRBJ2-3, with 10 bases lining up with TRBD1. In germline, CDR1 is MNHEY, CDR2 SVGAGI. The V and J ends lost 3 bases and 6 bases, in that order; junction bases with no gene match: 12. This CDR3 contains 17 residues. The CDR3 DNA reads TGTGCCAGCAGTTATGCCGGGACAGGGGCTTTCAGGGATACGCAGTATTTT. It specifies CASSYAGTGAFRDTQYF.

The table lists this clonotype with many counts. The chain joins TRBV7-8 to TRBJ2-1; 8 nucleotides match TRBD1. The CDR3 has 15 residues. CDR1 is SGHVS and CDR2 is FQNEAQ in the germline V gene. J was trimmed by 4 bases and V by 5 bases; bases with no gene match: 7. The CDR3 sequence: CASSHQGAIYNEQFF. The CDR3 nucleotides are TGTGCCAGCAGCCACCAGGGGGCTATATACAATGAGCAGTTCTTC.

The genes are TRBV5-1 and TRBJ2-3, with 10 bases that match TRBD2. Per germline, CDR1 SGHRS and CDR2 YFSETQ. The V and J ends lost 1 base and 4 bases, in that order; junction bases with no gene match: 6. CDR3 length: 16 residues. The CDR3 is CASSLWVAGGSDTQYF. The CDR3 DNA is TGCGCCAGCAGCTTGTGGGTAGCGGGGGGCTCAGATACGCAGTATTTT. The full variable domain, its missing parts supplied by reference TRBV5-1 and TRBJ2-3, is KAGVTQTPRYLIKTRGQQVTLSCSPISGHRSVSWYQQTPGQGLQFLFEYFSETQRNKGNFPGRFSGRQFSNSRSEMNVSTLELGDSALYLCASSLWVAGGSDTQYFGPGTRLTVL.

The gene calls are TRBV29-1 and TRBJ2-2; D call uncertain. V dropped 7 bases and J dropped 5 bases, with 8 bases sitting between them. CDR3 length equals 11 residues. The germline CDR1 and CDR2 sequences are SQVTM and ANQGSEA. The CDR3 DNA reads as TGCAGCGGCCTAGGGACCGGGGAGCTGTTTTTT. Translating gives CSGLGTGELFF.

The gene calls are TRBV7-6 and TRBJ2-7; D unresolved. V gave up 1 base and J gave up 2 bases, with 12 bases separating them. Germline CDR1 and CDR2: SGHVS and FNYEAQ. CDR3 length: 15 residues. In DNA form, the CDR3 reads TGTGCCAGCAGCTTAGGTCCAACCGGTCCCTACGAGCAGTACTTC. Protein product: CASSLGPTGPYEQYF.

The V gene is TRBV7-3, the J gene TRBJ1-4, with D possibly matching TRBD1 (6 bases). The CDR3 runs to 15 residues. V dropped 2 bases and J dropped 7 bases, with 14 bases sitting between them. The germline CDR1 and CDR2 sequences are SGHTA and FQGTGA. The CDR3 nucleotides are TGTGCCAGCAGCTTATTTCGGCAGGGGACTGAAAAACTGTTTTTT. As protein: CASSLFRQGTEKLFF.

The chain recombines TRBV21-1 with TRBJ2-1; whether TRBD1, the table's D call, matches the DNA was not checked. TRBV21-1 is a recognized pseudogene. The CDR3 sequence is 19 residues long. The CDR3 DNA follows: TGTGCCAGCAGCAAAAGAGGGACGGACTGGGGTCTCTCCTACAATGAGCAGTTCTTC. It encodes CASSKRGTDWGLSYNEQFF.

V gene TRBV4-1 combines with J gene TRBJ2-1, with D possibly matching TRBD1 (5 bases). This CDR3 is 17 amino acids long. V was shortened by 3 bases and J by 1 base, with 16 bases between the two germline ends. CDR1 and CDR2 (germline): MGHRA, YSYEKL. CDR3 nucleotide sequence: TGCGCCAGCAGCCAGGCGAGAAGGGGCCGTTCCTACAATGAGCAGTTCTTC. This translates into CASSQARRGRSYNEQFF.

This clonotype was observed a few times. The chain combines TRBV5-6 with TRBJ1-4, with unresolved D. The CDR3 is made up of 11 amino acids. Per the germline V gene, CDR1 is SGHDT and CDR2 is YYEEEE. The V end lost 2 bases, the J end lost 8 bases, and 4 bases lay between the germline ends. The CDR3 loop reads CASSFPEKLFF. As DNA, the CDR3 is TGTGCCAGCAGCTTCCCCGAAAAACTGTTTTTT.

This clonotype was seen repeatedly, ten times or more. The chain uses TRBV28 and TRBJ2-5; a possible D gene is TRBD2 (5 bases). Germline V gene data show CDR1 as MDHEN and CDR2 as SYDVKM. V was cut by 4 bases and J by 1 base, with 19 bases left in between. The CDR3 consists of 17 residues. CDR3 sequence reads: CASSWTGGLRRQETQYF. Written as DNA, the CDR3 is TGTGCCAGCAGTTGGACTGGTGGGCTGCGGCGCCAAGAGACCCAGTACTTC.

This clonotype turned up a few times. The V gene is TRBV3-1, the J gene TRBJ2-1, with 14 bases matching TRBD2. This CDR3 has 17 amino acids. In germline, CDR1 is LGHDT, CDR2 YNNKEL (reference sequence). The junction had 5 bases not matched to a gene; V was cut back by 0 bases and J by 7 bases. CDR3 amino acids: CASSQDSRTSGGNEQFF. The CDR3, as DNA: TGTGCCAGCAGCCAAGATTCCCGGACTAGCGGGGGGAATGAGCAGTTCTTC.

The chain links TRBV7-8 to TRBJ1-4; perhaps TRBD1 as D (5 bases). The CDR3 is made up of 15 amino acids. Trimming left V 0 bases short and J 7 bases short, with 12 bases between. From germline, CDR1 is SGHVS and CDR2 FQNEAQ. Here the CDR3 DNA reads TGTGCCAGCAGCTTAGCCCCGGGACGCCCTGAAAAACTGTTTTTT. Translating gives CASSLAPGRPEKLFF.

V gene TRBV25-1 combines with J gene TRBJ1-1; TRBD1 matches 7 bases. V lost 3 bases to trimming and J lost 8 bases; unmatched junction nucleotides: 12. CDR3 length: 15 amino acids. Germline V lookup: CDR1 MGHDK, CDR2 SYGVNS. The CDR3 nucleotides are TGTGCCAGCAGTGATTACAGACAGGGCGACTCCGAAGCTTTCTTT. It translates to CASSDYRQGDSEAFF.

The chain recombines TRBV5-1 with TRBJ1-2; tentatively, D is TRBD1 (5 bases). V was shortened by 0 bases and J by 1 base, with 16 bases between the two germline ends. Germline V gene data show CDR1 as SGHRS and CDR2 as YFSETQ. The CDR3 covers 17 residues. The CDR3 loop reads CASSLDITTGLNYGYTF. As DNA, the CDR3 is TGCGCCAGCAGCTTGGATATCACTACAGGACTTAACTATGGCTACACCTTC.

The J gene is TRBJ1-4, the V gene TRBV20-1, with TRBD1 identical over 8 bases. The CDR3 covers 13 residues. Germline CDR1 and CDR2: DFQATT and SNEGSKA (reference sequence). V was pared by 6 bases and J by 5 bases, with 5 bases of the junction left unmatched. The CDR3 coding sequence is TGCAGTGCCCAGAGACAGGGGAATGAAAAACTGTTTTTT. This encodes CSAQRQGNEKLFF.

This clonotype was observed a few times. The chain links TRBV28 to TRBJ2-3; TRBD2 is a possible D gene (7 bases). From germline, CDR1 is MDHEN and CDR2 SYDVKM. The CDR3 is made up of 14 amino acids. Trimming removed 9 bases at V and 0 bases at J, with 13 bases between. The CDR3 spells CASREGGSTDTQYF. The CDR3 nucleotides read TGTGCCAGTAGGGAGGGGGGTAGCACAGATACGCAGTATTTT.

The CDR3 region is CASRPDSLSSYEQYF. Here the CDR3 DNA reads TGTGCCAGCAGACCCGACAGCCTGAGCTCCTACGAGCAGTACTTC. V usage is TRBV6-1 and J usage is TRBJ2-7; tentatively, D is TRBD1 (5 bases). Trimming took off 6 bases at V and 0 bases at J, with 15 bases between the two ends. The CDR3 totals 15 residues. Germline assignment: CDR1 MNHNS and CDR2 SASEGT.

The chain joins TRBV11-1 to TRBJ2-3, with 7 bases lining up with TRBD1. CDR1 SGHAT and CDR2 FQDESV come from the germline V gene (reference sequence). With V trimmed by 0 bases and J by 2 bases, 8 bases remained unmatched. The CDR3 length is 17 residues. The CDR3 spells CASSLALGQINTDTQYF. In nucleotides, the CDR3 is TGTGCCAGCAGCTTAGCTTTGGGACAGATTAACACAGATACGCAGTATTTT. Together with reference TRBV11-1 and TRBJ2-3, the CDR3 gives the full variable domain: EAEVAQSPRYKITEKSQAVAFWCDPISGHATLYWYRQILGQGPELLVQFQDESVVDDSQLPKDRFSAERLKGVDSTLKIQPAELGDSAMYLCASSLALGQINTDTQYFGPGTRLTVL.

The chain couples TRBV7-8 to TRBJ2-3, with D unresolved. This CDR3 region has 14 residues. Germline loops: CDR1 SGHVS, CDR2 FQNEAQ. V was pared by 5 bases and J by 3 bases, with 12 bases between. DNA of the CDR3: TGTGCCAGCAGCCCGCACCTAGGGACAGATACGCAGTATTTT. Protein: CASSPHLGTDTQYF.

This clonotype came up a few times. This sequence joins TRBV12-3 or TRBV12-4 and TRBJ2-7, with D maybe TRBD2 (7 bases). The length of the CDR3 is 15 residues. The germline V and J ends were trimmed by 4 bases and 4 bases, with 17 bases remaining between them. CDR3 loop: CASSSPWGGIYEQYF. The CDR3 DNA is TGTGCCAGCAGTTCTCCCTGGGGGGGCATTTACGAGCAGTACTTC.

The gene calls are TRBV12-3 or TRBV12-4 and TRBJ2-2; 14 nucleotides agree with TRBD2. The CDR3 contains 18 residues. Germline trimming cut 1 base from V and 5 bases from J; bases unmatched to any gene: 6. As DNA, the CDR3 is TGTGCCAGCAGTTTAGGACTAGCGGGGGGGCGATGGACCGGGGAGCTGTTTTTT. Protein product: CASSLGLAGGRWTGELFF.

This sequence joins TRBV30 and TRBJ2-7, with 7 bases fitting TRBD2. J was trimmed by 3 bases and V by 3 bases; bases with no gene match: 8. There are 14 residues in the CDR3. CDR1 and CDR2 (germline): GTSNPN, SVGIG (reference sequence). This chain's CDR3 is CAWSPLGGNYEQYF. CDR3 in DNA: TGTGCCTGGAGCCCCCTGGGAGGGAACTACGAGCAGTACTTC.

The rearrangement uses TRBV3-1 and TRBJ1-4; no reliable D call. Trimming shortened V by 9 bases and J by 8 bases, and 16 bases separated the two germline ends. CDR1 LGHDT and CDR2 YNNKEL come from the germline V gene (reference sequence). The CDR3 has 13 residues. CDR3 residues: CARSEGQKEKLFF. The CDR3 nucleotides are TGTGCCAGAAGCGAAGGGCAGAAAGAAAAACTGTTTTTT.

This clonotype was observed many times. The chain has TRBV20-1 and TRBJ2-7; TRBD1 is a possible D gene (6 bases). This CDR3 is built from 14 residues. The V and J ends lost 0 bases and 3 bases respectively, with 12 bases between them. The germline V gene has CDR1 DFQATT and CDR2 SNEGSKA (reference sequence). CDR3 in DNA: TGCAGTGCTAGAGATAAGGACAGAGTCTACGAGCAGTACTTC. Protein product: CSARDKDRVYEQYF.

This clonotype has just a few counts. A much larger clone lies a single base off, so this may be a read error. The chain employs TRBV3-1 and TRBJ2-7; 10 nucleotides agree with TRBD1. The germline V gene has CDR1 LGHDT and CDR2 YNNKEL (reference sequence). Trimming at V came to 4 bases and at J to 3 bases, leaving 3 bases not matched to a gene. This CDR3 region has 14 residues. The CDR3 nucleotides read TGTGCCAGCAGCCCGGGGGACAGGGGCTACGAGCAGTACTTC. Amino acids: CASSPGDRGYEQYF.

The chain has TRBV7-6 and TRBJ2-2; D perhaps matches TRBD1 (6 bases). V dropped 5 bases and J dropped 1 base, with 11 bases sitting between them. The CDR3 spans 15 residues. Germline V gene sequence: CDR1 SGHVS, CDR2 FNYEAQ. Here the CDR3 reads CASSHARGNTGELFF. Here the CDR3 DNA reads TGTGCCAGCAGCCATGCCAGGGGGAACACCGGGGAGCTGTTTTTT.

V gene TRBV20-1 combines with J gene TRBJ2-7; TRBD2 agrees at 9 bases. Germline trimming cut 3 bases from V and 0 bases from J; bases unmatched to any gene: 3. The CDR3 length is 14 residues. CDR1 is DFQATT, CDR2 SNEGSKA, per germline (reference sequence). The CDR3 here is CSARASGNSYEQYF. The DNA of the CDR3 is TGCAGTGCTAGGGCTAGCGGGAACTCCTACGAGCAGTACTTC.